What follows are 29 T cell receptor beta chains derived from one specimen sequenced in a study of blood T cell repertoires in COVID-19 (dated by TCRdb to the early 2020s). The library came from the immunoSEQ multiplex PCR assay. TCRdb took this table from immuneACCESS and kept in-frame rearrangements with V and J called. Such tables lack part of the clones; where checked against another copy, unresolved V genes explain under half of the gap, and the rest is unexplained. The sample data list tens of thousands of clones, and roughly 89% of these were observed just once. The top ten hold about 5.3% of the sample. Sequencing used peripheral blood. These receptors were obtained from a man aged 55 to 70 with acute or convalescent COVID-19.

This clone was observed once. The chain is built from TRBV2 and TRBJ1-2, with 8 bases fitting TRBD1. The V gene's germline CDR1 is SNHLY and CDR2 FYNNEI. Trimming removed 2 bases from V and 4 bases from J; junction bases left unmatched: 3. CDR3 length: 14 amino acids. CDR3 DNA sequence: TGTGCCAGCAGTGAACAGGGGGCGATCTATGGCTACACCTTC. This codes for CASSEQGAIYGYTF.

The chain employs TRBV4-3 and TRBJ1-1; possible D gene TRBD1, 6 bases. V lost 0 bases and J 4 bases, leaving 21 bases between the germline ends. This CDR3 spans 18 amino acids. The germline gives CDR1 LGHNA, CDR2 YSLEER. DNA of the CDR3: TGCGCCAGCAGCCAAGAACAGACGGGCCGTATCAGGGGCACTGAAGCTTTCTTT. As protein: CASSQEQTGRIRGTEAFF.

This chain links TRBV18 with TRBJ2-2; weak D call: TRBD1 (6 bases). V was trimmed by 0 bases and J by 7 bases, leaving 12 bases between them. CDR1 is KGHSH and CDR2 is LQKENI in the germline V gene. CDR3 length: 15 residues. CDR3 bases: TGTGCCAGCTCACCACCGGCAGGGGAGATCGGGGAGCTGTTTTTT. Protein sequence: CASSPPAGEIGELFF. The full variable domain, rest sourced from reference TRBV18 and TRBJ2-2, is NAGVMQNPRHLVRRRGQEARLRCSPMKGHSHVYWYRQLPEEGLKFMVYLQKENIIDESGMPKERFSAEFPKEGPSILRIQQVVRGDSAAYFCASSPPAGEIGELFFGEGSRLTVL.

CDR3 region: CASSSEPIRAGAGELFF. CDR3 sequence (DNA): TGTGCCAGCAGCTCCGAGCCCATAAGGGCGGGGGCCGGGGAGCTGTTTTTT. This rearrangement joins TRBV13 to TRBJ2-2; TRBD2 matches 7 bases. The CDR3 loop spans 17 amino acids. The germline V gene encodes CDR1 PRHDT and CDR2 FYEKMQ (reference sequence). Losses at the gene ends were 4 bases for V and 6 bases for J; bases not matched to a gene: 14.

The rearrangement joins TRBV11-2 to TRBJ1-6; TRBD1 matches at 10 bases. CDR1 is SGHAT, CDR2 FQNNGV, per germline. After removal of 6 bases from V and 7 bases from J, the junction contained 9 bases not matched to a gene. CDR3 length: 16 amino acids. CDR3 sequence (DNA): TGTGCCAGCAGTTCCAACACGGGACAGGGGAATTCACCCCTCCACTTT. It translates to CASSSNTGQGNSPLHF.

The rearrangement joins TRBV9 to TRBJ1-3, with 11 bases aligning to TRBD1. Germline V gene lookup returns CDR1 SGDLS and CDR2 YYNGEE. CDR3 length: 17 residues. After removal of 0 bases from V and 0 bases from J, the junction contained 2 bases not matched to a gene. In DNA form, the CDR3 reads TGTGCCAGCAGCGTAGAGGGACAGGGGGTCTCTGGAAACACCATATATTTT. Its translation: CASSVEGQGVSGNTIYF.

The gene calls are TRBV9 and TRBJ1-1; TRBD1 is a possible D gene (5 bases). CDR1 and CDR2 (germline): SGDLS, YYNGEE. V was cut by 0 bases and J by 1 base, with 10 bases left in between. This CDR3 is built from 15 residues. CDR3 region: CASSVEGIRNTEAFF. The CDR3 DNA reads as TGTGCCAGCAGCGTAGAGGGGATAAGGAACACTGAAGCTTTCTTT.

The V gene is TRBV12-3 or TRBV12-4, the J gene TRBJ2-7; 7 nucleotides line up with TRBD1. The CDR3 is 13 amino acids. V trimming: 5 bases; J trimming: 3 bases; junction bases outside the gene matches: 4. In DNA, the CDR3 is TGTGCCAGCAGTCAGGGACAGAGCTACGAGCAGTACTTC. Amino acid sequence: CASSQGQSYEQYF.

The genes are TRBV7-8 and TRBJ1-2; TRBD1 matches 9 bases. This CDR3 is built from 19 residues. Germline V lookup: CDR1 SGHVS, CDR2 FQNEAQ. V lost 1 base and J lost 2; bases outside the gene matches: 14. DNA for the CDR3: TGTGCCAGCAGCTTAGTGAGGGGGATTAGACAGGGGGTAAACTATGGCTACACCTTC. Encoded protein: CASSLVRGIRQGVNYGYTF.

The chain joins TRBV9 to TRBJ1-1, with 8 bases matching TRBD1. With 4 bases clipped from V and 3 bases from J, the junction kept 8 bases outside the gene matches. The CDR3 contains 15 residues. Germline V CDR1 and CDR2: SGDLS, YYNGEE. The CDR3 region has the DNA TGTGCCAGCAGCCCTGGCGGACAGGGATACACTGAAGCTTTCTTT. Protein: CASSPGGQGYTEAFF. Combining the CDR3 with reference TRBV9 and TRBJ1-1 gives the whole variable domain DSGVTQTPKHLITATGQRVTLRCSPRSGDLSVYWYQQSLDQGLQFLIQYYNGEERAKGNILERFSAQQFPDLHSELNLSSLELGDSALYFCASSPGGQGYTEAFFGQGTRLTVV.

J is TRBJ2-1 and V is TRBV11-3; perhaps TRBD2 as D (6 bases). Germline loops: CDR1 SGHNT, CDR2 YENEEA. CDR3 length equals 12 residues. V lost 0 bases and J 10 bases, leaving 7 bases between the germline ends. The CDR3, as DNA: TGTGCCAGCAGCTTAGATAGCGGAGAGCAGTTCTTC. Encoded protein: CASSLDSGEQFF.

This clone came up once. The chain joins TRBV2 to TRBJ1-5; D might be TRBD1 (6 bases). CDR3 size: 14 residues. CDR1 is SNHLY, CDR2 FYNNEI, per germline. Trimming shortened V by 3 bases and J by 9 bases, and 15 bases separated the two germline ends. CDR3 in DNA: TGTGCCAGCAGTGAGGGGACACGGAGTAGGCCCCAGCATTTT. Protein: CASSEGTRSRPQHF.

This clone was found a few times. The chain recombines TRBV14 with TRBJ1-1, with D maybe TRBD1 (5 bases). Deletions cut 4 bases from V and 11 bases from J, with 14 bases between. This CDR3 contains 12 residues. The germline gives CDR1 SGHDN, CDR2 FVKESK. The CDR3 region is CASSPGDLGAFF. The CDR3 DNA sequence: TGTGCCAGCAGCCCGGGGGACCTTGGGGCTTTCTTT.

The V call is TRBV5-4, the J call TRBJ2-3; maybe TRBD1 (5 bases). Germline V gene lookup returns CDR1 SGHNT and CDR2 YYREEE (reference sequence). This CDR3 contains 15 residues. V lost 0 bases to trimming and J lost 0 bases, with 8 bases between them. In nucleotides, the CDR3 is TGTGCCAGCAGCTTGGCAGGGCCTAGCACAGATACGCAGTATTTT. It yields the protein CASSLAGPSTDTQYF.

The rearrangement joins TRBV7-9 to TRBJ2-7; TRBD1 is a possible D gene (5 bases). V lost 1 base and J 2 bases, leaving 12 bases between the germline ends. Germline CDR1 reads SEHNR; CDR2 reads FQNEAQ (reference sequence). This CDR3 has 15 amino acids. The CDR3: CASSLGTRPPYEQYF. The CDR3 bases are TGTGCCAGCAGCTTAGGGACAAGGCCTCCCTACGAGCAGTACTTC. The variable domain in full, completed from reference TRBV7-9 and TRBJ2-7, reads DTGVSQNPRHKITKRGQNVTFRCDPISEHNRLYWYRQTLGQGPEFLTYFQNEAQLEKSRLLSDRFSAERPKGSFSTLEIQRTEQGDSAMYLCASSLGTRPPYEQYFGPGTRLTVT.

The chain employs TRBV6-5 and TRBJ1-6, with a weak D call TRBD1 (5 bases). Trimming cost V 4 bases and J 7 bases, with 8 bases left between them. Germline CDR1 is MNHEY and CDR2 is SVGAGI. This CDR3 contains 13 residues. CDR3 coding DNA: TGTGCCAGCAGTTTTGCAGGGAATTCACCCCTCCACTTT. Amino acid sequence: CASSFAGNSPLHF.

This clone was detected only a few times. The chain recombines TRBV5-1 with TRBJ2-1, with 13 bases lining up with TRBD2. CDR1 and CDR2 (germline): SGHRS, YFSETQ. The CDR3 contains 15 residues. V was pared by 6 bases and J by 7 bases, with 7 bases of the junction left unmatched. CDR3 bases: TGCGCCAGCACCCCCGGGACTAGCGGGGCGAATGAGCAGTTCTTC. Its translation is CASTPGTSGANEQFF.

The sample holds a few counts of this clone. J is TRBJ1-5 and V is TRBV19, with TRBD1 as a possible D gene (5 bases). The germline CDR1 and CDR2 sequences are LNHDA and SQIVND (reference sequence). Trimming removed 6 bases from V and 4 bases from J, with 13 bases in between. The CDR3 totals 14 residues. CDR3 nucleotides: TGTGCCAGTAGCCCAACCGCAGGGAATCAGCCCCAGCATTTT. Translated, it gives CASSPTAGNQPQHF.

The chain uses TRBV20-1 and TRBJ1-1, with D possibly being TRBD1 (5 bases). Germline CDR1 and CDR2: DFQATT and SNEGSKA (reference sequence). The CDR3 covers 13 residues. Trimming stripped 3 bases from V and 4 bases from J, with 12 bases between. The CDR3 region has the DNA TGCAGTGCTAGTGACGGGGGGACCACTGAAGCTTTCTTT. This sequence encodes CSASDGGTTEAFF.

The V and J genes are TRBV19 and TRBJ1-6, with D maybe TRBD1 (6 bases). CDR1 is LNHDA and CDR2 is SQIVND in the germline V gene (reference sequence). The CDR3 has 13 residues. Trimming cost V 7 bases and J 9 bases, with 13 bases left between them. DNA for the CDR3: TGTGCCAGTACCCGGGACATACGTTCACCCCTCCACTTT. Translation: CASTRDIRSPLHF.

Note on this clone: This CDR3 is also generated by other DNA sequences in the sample. This rearrangement joins TRBV18 to TRBJ1-1; D gene unclear. The germline CDR1 and CDR2 sequences are KGHSH and LQKENI. CDR3 length equals 13 residues. Trimming took off 0 bases at V and 5 bases at J, with 7 bases between the two ends. The DNA for the CDR3 is TGTGCCAGCTCACCACCGGGAGGGACTGAAGCTTTCTTT. Amino acids: CASSPPGGTEAFF.

A note on this clone: Other DNA sequences in this specimen translate into the identical CDR3. V usage is TRBV4-3 and J usage is TRBJ2-7; TRBD1 aligns across 7 bases. From germline, CDR1 is LGHNA and CDR2 YSLEER. The J segment lost 2 bases and the V segment lost 0 bases, leaving 4 bases of the junction unmatched. This CDR3 contains 15 residues. In nucleotides, the CDR3 is TGCGCCAGCAGCCAAGAGTGGACAGGAGCCTACGAGCAGTACTTC. Residues: CASSQEWTGAYEQYF.

The V and J genes are TRBV25-1 and TRBJ1-4; D remains unclear. This CDR3 region has 14 residues. The ends were cut back, 3 bases at V and 7 bases at J, with 12 bases in the middle. From germline, CDR1 is MGHDK and CDR2 SYGVNS. The CDR3 region is CASSEAGSTEKLFF. DNA of the CDR3: TGTGCCAGCAGTGAGGCGGGGTCGACTGAAAAACTGTTTTTT.

This clone was detected only a few times. The chain couples TRBV5-1 to TRBJ1-4, with TRBD1 identical over 9 bases. Unmatched junction bases numbered 5, after V lost 0 bases and J lost 8 bases. CDR1 and CDR2 (germline): SGHRS, YFSETQ. The CDR3 extends over 15 amino acids. The CDR3 here is CASSLGVTGGEKLFF. CDR3 bases: TGCGCCAGCAGCTTGGGTGTGACAGGGGGGGAAAAACTGTTTTTT.

The chain combines TRBV5-1 with TRBJ2-3, with 10 positions matching TRBD1. Trimming at V came to 5 bases and at J to 6 bases, leaving 9 bases not matched to a gene. Per the germline V gene, CDR1 is SGHRS and CDR2 is YFSETQ. This CDR3 region has 15 residues. CDR3 amino acids: CASSVPRDRGDTQYF. For the CDR3, the DNA is TGCGCCAGCAGTGTGCCCCGGGACAGGGGTGATACGCAGTATTTT.

The DNA of the CDR3 is TGTGCCAGCAGGCAGGGGGCTGAGAATTCACCCCTCCACTTT. Translated, it gives CASRQGAENSPLHF. The chain uses TRBV6-5 and TRBJ1-6, with 8 nucleotides matching TRBD1. The V gene end was trimmed by 6 bases and the J gene end by 7 bases; junction bases not matched to a gene: 5. This CDR3 comprises 14 residues. Germline assignment: CDR1 MNHEY and CDR2 SVGAGI.

V gene TRBV10-1 combines with J gene TRBJ1-1; 7 nucleotides line up with TRBD1. The V and J ends lost 6 bases and 0 bases, in that order; junction bases with no gene match: 4. The CDR3 is 14 residues long. Germline-derived CDR1 and CDR2 are WNHNN and SYGVQD (reference sequence). The CDR3 DNA reads TGCGCCAGCAGGGGGGACAGCATGAACACTGAAGCTTTCTTT. It yields the protein CASRGDSMNTEAFF.

This chain links TRBV24-1 with TRBJ2-5, with TRBD1 identical over 10 bases. The V segment lost 2 bases and the J segment 3 bases; nucleotides outside the gene matches: 5. The length of the CDR3 is 16 residues. CDR1 KGHDR and CDR2 SFDVKD come from the germline V gene. The CDR3 DNA reads TGTGCCACCAGTGATTCCGGGACAGGGGCCAAAGAGACCCAGTACTTC. Its protein product is CATSDSGTGAKETQYF.

This chain links TRBV2 with TRBJ2-2, with TRBD1 matching 11 bases. The CDR3 length is 17 residues. The V and J ends lost 6 bases and 5 bases, in that order; junction bases with no gene match: 11. Germline V gene data show CDR1 as SNHLY and CDR2 as FYNNEI. The CDR3 sequence: CASSPGQGDSRTGELFF. For the CDR3, the DNA is TGTGCCAGCAGCCCGGGACAGGGGGACTCGAGGACCGGGGAGCTGTTTTTT.